The clone carrying this T cell receptor beta chain occurred many times. These data originate in a study of T cells in Graves' hyperthyroidism and ophthalmopathy. RNA transcripts were the template for amplifying TCR beta CDR3 regions. The HTBI primer set was used in a first-round RT-PCR of the TCR CDR3. MiXCR was run by TCRdb on the multiplex PCR reads, yielding one entry per CDR3 protein. Seen here are hundreds of thousands of distinct CDR3 sequences, roughly 25% observed once, and the top ten hold roughly 80%. Sequencing was done on a sample of blood. This clonotype originated in a man aged 50 or older with Graves' hyperthyroidism.

The CDR3 DNA is TGTGCCAGCAGCTTAACGGGACTAGCGGGGCCCACAGATACGCAGTATTTT. Its translation is CASSLTGLAGPTDTQYF. V gene TRBV7-3 combines with J gene TRBJ2-3, with 13 bases identical to TRBD2. Germline V CDR1 and CDR2: SGHTA, FQGTGA. The CDR3 length is 17 residues. The ends lost 0 bases at V and 2 bases at J; junction bases unmatched: 2.